One and the same sample provided the 11 T cell receptor beta chains below, sequenced in a study of blood T cells in healthy people across ages. With a J-beta primer mix and a sample-barcoded 5' primer, a second PCR ran roughly 6 to 12 cycles. From the 5' RACE reads, TCRdb called clonotypes with MiXCR, one entry per CDR3 protein. This table holds more than 800,000 distinct CDR3 sequences, around 30% found once. Sequencing was done on a sample of blood. The receptors derive from a woman older than 75 in good health.

This clonotype was counted between two and nine times. The rearrangement joins TRBV30 to TRBJ1-2, with TRBD1 matching over 7 bases. The CDR3 is 13 amino acids. From germline, CDR1 is GTSNPN and CDR2 SVGIG (reference sequence). V was pared by 2 bases and J by 7 bases, with 7 bases of the junction left unmatched. The CDR3 sequence is CAWSSTGRFGYTF. The DNA of the CDR3 is TGTGCCTGGAGTTCGACAGGGCGGTTTGGCTACACCTTC.

The V and J genes are TRBV15 and TRBJ1-5; the match to TRBD1 covers 7 bases. This CDR3 spans 17 amino acids. Losses at the gene ends were 5 bases for V and 0 bases for J; bases not matched to a gene: 10. Looked up from germline, CDR1 is LNHNV and CDR2 is YYDKDF (reference sequence). CDR3 DNA: TGTGCCACCAGCGGGGGACAGACCGACTATAGCAATCAGCCCCAGCATTTT. Translated: CATSGGQTDYSNQPQHF.

There are a few counts of this clonotype. The rearrangement joins TRBV24-1 to TRBJ2-2, with D unclear. CDR1 is KGHDR and CDR2 is SFDVKD in the germline V gene. The CDR3 covers 13 residues. Between the trimmed V and J ends, which lost 8 bases and 0 bases, there was a span of 6 bases. The CDR3 DNA reads TGTGCCACCATAAACCCGAACACCGGGGAGCTGTTTTTT. Its translation: CATINPNTGELFF.

This clonotype was counted between two and nine times. J is TRBJ2-5 and V is TRBV20-1; 10 positions match TRBD2. CDR3 length: 19 amino acids. Germline loops: CDR1 DFQATT, CDR2 SNEGSKA (reference sequence). V was clipped by 5 bases and J by 6 bases; unmatched bases: 24. This chain's CDR3 is CSAQGLLAGASGGLKTQYF. CDR3 sequence (DNA): TGCAGTGCTCAAGGGTTGTTGGCAGGAGCTAGCGGGGGACTAAAGACCCAGTACTTC.

With regard to this clonotype: A much bigger clone sits one base away, suggesting this may be a read error. The chain uses TRBV14 and TRBJ2-1; a weak D match, TRBD2 (6 bases). Germline V gene data show CDR1 as SGHDN and CDR2 as FVKESK. The CDR3 has 15 residues. DNA for the CDR3: TGTGCCCGCAGCCAAGCCTCGGGGCGGAGGGATGAGCAGTTCTTC. This sequence encodes CARSQASGRRDEQFF.

The genes are TRBV6-2 or TRBV6-3 and TRBJ2-3, with 10 bases identical to TRBD2. From germline, CDR1 is MNHEY and CDR2 SVGEGT. J gave up 2 bases and V 2 bases, and 4 bases lay outside the gene matches. The CDR3 length is 16 residues. The CDR3 here is CASSYERGGLTDTQYF. CDR3 nucleotide sequence: TGTGCCAGCAGTTACGAGCGGGGGGGCCTCACAGATACGCAGTATTTT.

The chain has TRBV29-1 and TRBJ1-1; weak D call: TRBD1 (6 bases). Looked up from germline, CDR1 is SQVTM and CDR2 is ANQGSEA. V lost 7 bases to trimming and J lost 2 bases, with 14 bases between them. The CDR3 has 13 amino acids. This chain's CDR3 is CSASVQGNTEAFF. The CDR3 DNA sequence: TGCAGCGCTTCAGTACAGGGTAACACTGAAGCTTTCTTT.

In regard to this clonotype: This may be a read error: a much more frequent sequence differs by one nucleotide. This chain links TRBV29-1 with TRBJ1-2; 7 nucleotides agree with TRBD1. Germline-derived CDR1 and CDR2 are SQVTM and ANQGSEA. Germline trimming cut 6 bases from V and 8 bases from J; bases unmatched to any gene: 12. This CDR3 is 13 amino acids long. Here the CDR3 reads CSVKGRGSSGYTF. DNA for the CDR3: TGCAGCGTAAAGGGCAGGGGGTCGTCCGGCTACACCTTC.

The rearrangement joins TRBV12-3 or TRBV12-4 to TRBJ1-5, with D perhaps matching TRBD1 (5 bases). V was clipped by 3 bases and J by 4 bases, with 13 bases between them. The CDR3 is 15 amino acids. The CDR3 nucleotides are TGTGCCAGCAGTTTGGAGGGGCGGAAAAATCAGCCCCAGCATTTT. Amino acids: CASSLEGRKNQPQHF.

About this clonotype: A single base separates this from a much larger clone, so it may be a read error. CDR3 residues: CSVSVRGGVYGYTF. In DNA, the CDR3 is TGCAGTGTGAGCGTCCGCGGGGGGGTCTATGGCTACACCTTC. The chain joins TRBV20-1 to TRBJ1-2; a possible D gene is TRBD1 (5 bases). CDR1 and CDR2 from the germline V gene are DFQATT and SNEGSKA (reference sequence). This CDR3 is built from 14 residues. V lost 7 bases and J 4 bases, leaving 19 bases between the germline ends.

This chain joins TRBV11-2 and TRBJ2-7, with unresolved D. V lost 2 bases to trimming and J lost 3 bases, with 11 bases between them. The CDR3 contains 14 residues. Germline CDR1 reads SGHAT; CDR2 reads FQNNGV. CDR3 residues: CASSLNFRVYEQYF. As DNA, the CDR3 is TGTGCCAGCAGCTTAAATTTCCGGGTCTACGAGCAGTACTTC.